This T cell receptor (beta chain) was sequenced in a study of blood T cell repertoires in COVID-19. Whole-study context: Whether acute or convalescent, the COVID-19 samples came from the United States, Italy and Spain.

The study assigned cohorts using participant-reported clinical history. Resolution of symptoms, clearance, or two negative PCRs was present in recovered Cohort 3 donors. Under the authors' procedure: How many nucleated cells were present was estimated from reference gene primer amplification. Profiling relied on immunoSEQ multiplex PCR, and the TCRdb table lists in-frame clones only, not all of them. V and J calls and clone size are copied from that table; D and trimming were computed from the DNA. This table has some 250,000 clones, approximately 85% appearing once. CDR3 length equals 14 residues. The V and J ends lost 0 bases and 7 bases respectively, with 10 bases between them. Germline V CDR1 and CDR2: LNHNV, YYDKDF (reference sequence).

The sequenced sample was PBMCs or T cells enriched from blood (not recorded which). The V call is TRBV15, the J call TRBJ2-1; D is uncertain. This sequence originates from a woman between 45 and 60 years old who had recovered from COVID-19. The CDR3 DNA reads TGTGCCACCAGCAGAGATCGACTTCTTAATGAGCAGTTCTTC. Protein: CATSRDRLLNEQFF.